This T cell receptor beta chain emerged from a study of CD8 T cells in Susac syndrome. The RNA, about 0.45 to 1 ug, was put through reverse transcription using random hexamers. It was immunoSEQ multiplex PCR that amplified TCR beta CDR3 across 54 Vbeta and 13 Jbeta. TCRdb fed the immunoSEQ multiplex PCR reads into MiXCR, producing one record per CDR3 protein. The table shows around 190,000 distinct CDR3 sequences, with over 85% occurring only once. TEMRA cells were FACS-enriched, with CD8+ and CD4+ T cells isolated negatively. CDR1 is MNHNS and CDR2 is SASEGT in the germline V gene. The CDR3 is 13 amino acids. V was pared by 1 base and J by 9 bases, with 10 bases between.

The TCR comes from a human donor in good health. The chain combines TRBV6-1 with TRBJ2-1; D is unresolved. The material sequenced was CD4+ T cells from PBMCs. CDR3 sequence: CASSEVSGFEQFF. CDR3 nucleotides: TGTGCCAGCAGTGAAGTGTCGGGTTTTGAGCAGTTCTTC.